This TCR beta chain was profiled in a study of T cells of healthy individuals. TCRdb recomputed calls from the 5' RACE reads with MiXCR, one row per CDR3 protein. There are 100,000 or so distinct CDR3 sequences in the sample; under 20% occur only once, and approximately 6% lies in the top ten. The CDR3 is made up of 18 amino acids. CDR1 and CDR2 (germline): MGHRA, YSYEKL. The V end lost 0 bases, the J end lost 2 bases, and 19 bases lay between the germline ends. The sequence was collected from a human donor in good health. The rearrangement uses TRBV4-1 and TRBJ2-5, with D perhaps TRBD1 (6 bases). The CDR3 DNA reads TGCGCCAGCAGCCAAGAGGAACAGGGAATCGGTTGGCAAGAGACCCAGTACTTC. It codes for CASSQEEQGIGWQETQYF.